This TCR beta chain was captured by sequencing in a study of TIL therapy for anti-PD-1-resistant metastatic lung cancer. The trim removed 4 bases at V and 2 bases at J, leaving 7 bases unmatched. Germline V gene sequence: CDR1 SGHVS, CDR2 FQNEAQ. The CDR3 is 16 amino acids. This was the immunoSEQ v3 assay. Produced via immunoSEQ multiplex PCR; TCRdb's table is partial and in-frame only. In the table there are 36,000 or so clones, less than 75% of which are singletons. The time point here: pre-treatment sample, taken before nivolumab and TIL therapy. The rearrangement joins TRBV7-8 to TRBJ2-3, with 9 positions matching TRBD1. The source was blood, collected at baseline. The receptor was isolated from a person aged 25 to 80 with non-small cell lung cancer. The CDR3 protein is CASSSKQGAATDTQYF. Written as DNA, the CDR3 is TGTGCCAGCAGCTCAAAACAGGGGGCCGCCACAGATACGCAGTATTTT.